This T cell receptor beta chain appears in the sequencing data of a study of blood T cell repertoires in COVID-19. V shed 5 bases and J 7 bases; nucleotides not matched to a gene: 6. The germline gives CDR1 SNHLY, CDR2 FYNNEI. The CDR3 runs to 14 residues. Assay: immunoSEQ multiplex PCR; the TCRdb copy retains only in-frame clones and omits some. This table has 87,000 or so clones, approximately 85% appearing once. Sequences were obtained from peripheral blood. The V and J genes are TRBV2 and TRBJ2-1; the match to TRBD2 covers 9 bases. This receptor was obtained from a woman at least 80 years old with COVID-19, enrolled during active disease. The CDR3 DNA is TGTGCCAGCAGTACTTTGCGGGGGGGGAATGAGCAGTTCTTC. This sequence encodes CASSTLRGGNEQFF.